This T cell receptor beta chain emerged from a study of blood T cell repertoires in COVID-19 (TCRdb year 2020). In terms of the full investigation: Collaborator samples came from the United States, Italy and Spain and covered acute and convalescent phases of COVID-19. The material from the prospective study consisted of cDNA or gDNA derived from T cells, B-cell-depleted T cells, or PBMCs. Subjects who had been exposed to COVID-19, were actively infected with it, or had recovered from it provided the deeply sampled blood TCRbeta repertoires that made up the dataset. The repertoires were released in a freely available public database intended as a resource for research on the immune response to SARS-CoV-2. The samples were drawn from two sources: the first 160 participants of the ongoing ImmuneRACE study, and 1,200 or so subjects contributed by 6 global collaborators. A de-identified subject ID, COVID-19 status, age in years and sex were almost always included in the sample metadata. Where available, HLA class I and class II types were taken from metadata supplied by the sample provider and were not determined by assay-based typing.

Turning to this clone: The specificity of this receptor is unknown. Base qualities are not recorded, but no much larger clone differs from it by a single base.

Collaborating institutions collected whole blood in K2EDTA tubes following their own protocols. For TCRbeta analysis, collaborators shipped samples in one of three forms: frozen whole blood, isolated PBMCs, or DNA extracted from either of those sample types. TCRbeta CDR3 regions were amplified from genomic DNA using the immunoSEQ Assay, a bias-controlled multiplex PCR. The original methods were these. Within the assay, amplification of reference gene primers was used to estimate how many nucleated cells each sample contained. To quantify the absolute abundance of each unique TCRbeta CDR3 rearrangement, sequence reads were collapsed and filtered. Productive Simpson clonality was computed per sample as the square root of Simpson's diversity index over productive rearrangements. TCRdb's version of the immuneACCESS table is confined to in-frame rearrangements and falls short of the full clone set. An unresolved V gene accounts for under half of the shortfall where checked; the remainder is of unknown origin. V and J calls and clone size are as listed in that table; D and trimming were resolved from the DNA. Recorded for this sample are some 250,000 clones; around 85% of them occurred a single time. The leading ten clones occupy 6.2% of the sample.

V trim: 0 bases; J trim: 2 bases; unmatched bases: 2. The CDR3, from cysteine to phenylalanine, totals 15 residues. Only the CDR3 DNA stays, 45 bases, in frame from base 1. The germline V gene provides CDR1 SGDLS and CDR2 YYNGEE. General study outcomes and caveats: Clinical and demographic metadata were provided uncurated, with the amount varying by source and participant.

The TCR originated in a man aged 60 to 69 with acute or convalescent COVID-19. Sequences were obtained from peripheral blood. The chain is encoded by TRBV9 joined to TRBJ2-1, and TRBD2 aligns with 7 junction nucleotides. Read as DNA, the sequence is TGTGCCAGCAGCGTAGAGGGACTAACCTACAATGAGCAGTTCTTC. Translated, it reads CASSVEGLTYNEQFF. Beyond the CDR3, the reference TRBV9 and TRBJ2-1 genes provide the residues; the full variable domain reads: DSGVTQTPKHLITATGQRVTLRCSPRSGDLSVYWYQQSLDQGLQFLIQYYNGEERAKGNILERFSAQQFPDLHSELNLSSLELGDSALYFCASSVEGLTYNEQFFGPGTRLTVL.